The source of this TCR beta chain is a study of OX40 agonist ivuxolimab in advanced cancers. For the study in its entirety: The costimulatory receptor OX40 (CD134) was targeted by ivuxolimab, a fully human IgG2 agonistic monoclonal antibody. Intravenous ivuxolimab was administered to patients every 2 weeks at six dose levels: 0.01, 0.1, 0.3, 1.5, 3 and 10 mg/kg. Of the roughly 51 dose-escalation patients, hepatocellular carcinoma was present in around 20, melanoma in roughly 15, renal cell carcinoma in 9 and head and neck cancer in 9. In the dose-escalation cohort, 70% to 90% of patients were male, and the mean age was roughly 60 years with a range of roughly 23 to 79. Prior anti-PD-1, anti-PD-L1 or anti-CTLA-4 therapy was permitted, and checkpoint inhibitors had been received by around 40% of dose-escalation patients. Three dose-escalation patients achieved partial responses, one with hepatocellular carcinoma and two with cutaneous melanoma. Peripheral TCRbeta sequencing was intended to test whether TCR sequence diversity was altered and clonal T-cell expansion was caused by ivuxolimab. The paper reports the monotherapy dose-escalation portion (N ≈ 50 patients) of the phase I ivuxolimab trial.

Genomic DNA was extracted from sorted cells for sequencing of the TCRbeta CDR3 region. The immunoSEQ Assay was used for sequencing of TCRbeta CDR3 regions. TCRdb mirrors the immuneACCESS table, restricted to in-frame sequences. Some clones are absent from its copies; in checked studies, under half trace to an unresolved V gene, and the reason for the others is unknown. The sample contains some 100,000 clones, 90% of them found a single time. Clones ranked in the top ten supply approximately 0.31% of the sample. The trial excluded patients who had a history of autoimmune disease or were on systemic immunosuppression. Peripheral blood for TCR sequencing was collected from all dose cohorts at baseline, on cycle 4 day 1, and on cycle 7 day 1. Samples came from an open-label, multicenter, first-in-human phase I dose-escalation trial of ivuxolimab. Adults with locally advanced or metastatic head and neck squamous cell, hepatocellular, melanoma or renal cell carcinoma were enrolled in the trial. CD4+ and CD8+ T cells were sorted separately from peripheral blood before TCR sequencing.

The research as a whole found: Which antigens the clonally expanded peripheral T cells were specific for was not determined. At doses from 0.1 to 3.0 mg/kg, clonal expansion was seen in both CD4+ and CD8+ blood T cells between baseline and week 6. Low levels of normalized T-cell clonal expansion were also seen in some patients who did not respond. In the 0.1-3.0 mg/kg groups, partial responders were among the patients with the lowest normalized peripheral clonal expansion, particularly in CD8+ T cells. After ivuxolimab, CD8+ T cells had more expanded clones than CD4+ T cells on average.

As to this clone: The specificity of this receptor is unknown. No base quality information exists; no much larger clone differs at one position.

As encoded in the germline V gene, CDR1 is SGHTA while CDR2 is FQGNSA. Trimming at the junction amounts to 8 bases on V and 2 bases on J, and the germline ends lie 15 bases apart. The CDR3 runs 14 residues from the cysteine to the phenylalanine. CDR3 DNA only is kept here, 42 bases in frame from base 1. This TCR came from an adult with an advanced solid tumor such as melanoma, head and neck, liver or kidney cancer. This chain joins TRBV7-2 to TRBJ1-2; D gene: possibly TRBD1, on 5 matching bases. Sequenced here: CD4+ or CD8+ T cells sorted from blood, sampled in a trial of the OX40 agonist ivuxolimab. The sequence in DNA is TGTGCCAGCCGGGGACTTAAAAAAAACTATGGCTACACCTTC. Its amino acids are CASRGLKKNYGYTF. The entire variable domain, with the stretches around the CDR3 drawn from the reference TRBV7-2 and TRBJ1-2 proteins, is GAGVSQSPSNKVTEKGKDVELRCDPISGHTALYWYRQSLGQGLEFLIYFQGNSAPDKSGLPSDRFSAERTGGSVSTLTIQRTQQEDSAVYLCASRGLKKNYGYTFGSGTRLTVV.